This TCR beta chain was retrieved from a study of cytomegalovirus exposure and HLA in healthy donors. Study at large: Previous work identified roughly 120 million unique TCR beta sequences from around 200 million T cells. An early release of data contained roughly 90 million unique TCRs, which came from HLA-typed donors. Study-level findings and limits: V- and J-gene trimming of TCR beta was linked (in a later analysis) to a missense DCLRE1C variant. Sequencing depth across donors, presence/absence analyses assumed, was roughly uniform.

Researchers ran the PCR with 60 Vbeta and 13 Jbeta primers. Profiled with immunoSEQ multiplex PCR; TCRdb holds only in-frame clones, not every one. The repertoire shows fewer than 45,000 clones; the top ten hold around 1.7%. Details on this clone: As yet, its antigen is unknown.

CDR1 and CDR2 from the germline V gene are SGHTA and FQGNSA. The junction had 11 bases not matched to a gene; V was cut back by 7 bases and J by 4 bases. The CDR3 contains 15 residues. This sequence joins TRBV7-2 and TRBJ1-2; TRBD1 agrees at 8 bases. This clonotype was sampled from a woman aged 30 to 39 in good health and CMV-seronegative. The sample was PBMCs. The CDR3 coding sequence is TGTGCCAGCACCCATCCGACAGGGGAGAGCTATGGCTACACCTTC. It is translated as CASTHPTGESYGYTF.